Listed here is a single T cell receptor beta chain. CDR3 size: 15 residues. CDR1 is MNHEY, CDR2 SMNVEV, per germline (reference sequence). Trimming removed 2 bases from V and 10 bases from J, with 15 bases in between. Study processing details: Quantification of nucleated cells was approximated via reference gene primer amplification. Produced via immunoSEQ multiplex PCR; TCRdb's table is partial and in-frame only. V, J and clone size derive from that table, while D and trimming were established from the DNA sequence. The data hold about 250,000 clones, with just under 85% observed a single time. The data were obtained in a study of blood T cell repertoires in COVID-19. For the study at large: The analysed material was cDNA or gDNA that came from T cells, B-cell-depleted T cells, or PBMCs.

The sequence came from a man at least 80 years old with acute or convalescent COVID-19. The V call is TRBV27, the J call TRBJ1-6; TRBD1 might be the D (6 bases). The sequenced material came from peripheral blood. In nucleotides, the CDR3 is TGTGCCAGCAGTTTAGGGACCCGACAGGTCTCACCCCTCCACTTT. It translates to CASSLGTRQVSPLHF.